The clone carrying this T cell receptor (beta chain) has only a few counts. Its target is unknown. The entry originates in a study of radiation and T cells in renal cell carcinoma. Method: immunoSEQ multiplex PCR; TCRdb's copy keeps in-frame clones and lacks some. This repertoire shows approximately 15,000 clones, under 70% found once; its top ten account for about 9%. Overall study results and limits: Intratumoral heterogeneity was not captured in these approximately 0.91 g regions. Top 100 clonotypes averaged roughly 50% in irradiated versus about 40% in nephrectomy-only tumors. Dominant CDR3 motifs occupied more repertoire in irradiated than control tumors.

Indicated treatment: treatment-naive control, cytoreductive nephrectomy. The tumor was a clear cell renal cell carcinoma. The clonotype originates from a man between 40 and 49 years old with renal cell carcinoma. Sequenced here: tumor tissue, sampled from a patient whose treatment was nephrectomy without radiotherapy.

CDR3 DNA sequence: TGTGCCAGCAGTCAGAGCTCCTACAATGAGCAGTTCTTC. Protein product: CASSQSSYNEQFF. The V gene is TRBV6-1, the J gene TRBJ2-1; D is unresolved. Per the germline V gene, CDR1 is MNHNS and CDR2 is SASEGT. This CDR3 is built from 13 residues. Trimming removed 5 bases from V and 0 bases from J, with 5 bases in between.